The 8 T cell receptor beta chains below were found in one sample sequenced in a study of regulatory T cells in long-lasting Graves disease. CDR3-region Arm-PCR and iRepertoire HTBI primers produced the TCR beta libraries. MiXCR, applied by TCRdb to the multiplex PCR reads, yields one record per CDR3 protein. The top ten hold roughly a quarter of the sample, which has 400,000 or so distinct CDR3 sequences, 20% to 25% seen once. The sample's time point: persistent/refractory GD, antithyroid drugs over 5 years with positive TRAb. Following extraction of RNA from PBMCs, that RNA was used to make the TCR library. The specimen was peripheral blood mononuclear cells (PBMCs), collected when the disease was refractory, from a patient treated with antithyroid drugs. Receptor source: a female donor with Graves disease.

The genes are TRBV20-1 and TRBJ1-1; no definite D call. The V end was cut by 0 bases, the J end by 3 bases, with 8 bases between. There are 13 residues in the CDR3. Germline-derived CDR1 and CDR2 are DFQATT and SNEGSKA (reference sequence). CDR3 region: CSAREPEDTEAFF. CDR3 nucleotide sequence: TGCAGTGCTAGAGAACCAGAGGACACTGAAGCTTTCTTT.

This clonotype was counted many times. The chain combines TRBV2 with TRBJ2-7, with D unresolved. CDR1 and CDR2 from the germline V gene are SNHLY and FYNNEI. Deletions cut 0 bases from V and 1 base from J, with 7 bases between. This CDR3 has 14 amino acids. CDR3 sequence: CASSEAGRSYEQYF. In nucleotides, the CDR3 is TGTGCCAGCAGTGAAGCGGGCAGGTCCTACGAGCAGTACTTC.

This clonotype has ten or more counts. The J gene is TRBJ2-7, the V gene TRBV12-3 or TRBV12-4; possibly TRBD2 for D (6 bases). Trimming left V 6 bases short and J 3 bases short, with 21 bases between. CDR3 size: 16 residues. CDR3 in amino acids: CASSPRGDVDDYEQYF. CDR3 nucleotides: TGTGCCAGCAGCCCGCGCGGGGACGTAGACGACTACGAGCAGTACTTC.

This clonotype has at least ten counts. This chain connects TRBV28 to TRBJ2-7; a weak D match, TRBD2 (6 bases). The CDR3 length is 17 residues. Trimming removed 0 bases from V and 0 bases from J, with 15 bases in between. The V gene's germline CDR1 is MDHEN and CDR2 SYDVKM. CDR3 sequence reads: CASSLWGQGGGSYEQYF. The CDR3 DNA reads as TGTGCCAGCAGTTTATGGGGCCAGGGAGGAGGCTCCTACGAGCAGTACTTC.

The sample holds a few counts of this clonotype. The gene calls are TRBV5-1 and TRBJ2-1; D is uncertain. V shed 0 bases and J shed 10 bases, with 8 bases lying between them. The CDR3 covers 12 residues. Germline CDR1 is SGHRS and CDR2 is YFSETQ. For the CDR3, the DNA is TGCGCCAGCAGCTTGGGGGCTGGGGAGCAGTTCTTC. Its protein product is CASSLGAGEQFF.

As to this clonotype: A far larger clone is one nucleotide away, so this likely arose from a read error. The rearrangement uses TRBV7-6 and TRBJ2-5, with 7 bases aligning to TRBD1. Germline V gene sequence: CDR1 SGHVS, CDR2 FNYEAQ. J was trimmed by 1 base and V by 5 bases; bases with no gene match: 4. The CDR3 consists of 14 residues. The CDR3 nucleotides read TGTGCCAGCAGCCCAGACAGGGTCCAAGAGACCCAGTACTTC. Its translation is CASSPDRVQETQYF.

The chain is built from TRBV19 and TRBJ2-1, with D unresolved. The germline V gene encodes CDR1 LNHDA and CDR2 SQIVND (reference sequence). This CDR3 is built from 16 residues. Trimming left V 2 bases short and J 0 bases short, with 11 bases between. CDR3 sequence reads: CASSIMALSSYNEQFF. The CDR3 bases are TGTGCCAGTAGTATAATGGCTCTAAGCTCCTACAATGAGCAGTTCTTC.

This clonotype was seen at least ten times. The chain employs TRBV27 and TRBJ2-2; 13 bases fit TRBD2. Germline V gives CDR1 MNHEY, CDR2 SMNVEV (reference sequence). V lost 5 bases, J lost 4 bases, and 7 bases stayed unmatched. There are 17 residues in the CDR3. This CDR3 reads CASSLPGLAGLTGELFF. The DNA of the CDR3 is TGTGCCAGCAGTCTCCCGGGACTAGCGGGACTCACCGGGGAGCTGTTTTTT.